A selection of T cell receptor beta chains follows, all from one sample in a study of yellow fever vaccine responses in identical twins. In TCRdb, the RT-PCR reads were re-called with MiXCR into one record per CDR3 protein. The table has about 20,000 distinct CDR3 sequences, around three quarters seen once. The sample in question was T cells from blood (PBMCs), unsorted or a sorted subset (not recorded which), obtained before or after yellow fever vaccination (not recorded which). These receptors were collected from a woman aged 18-29 years who received the yellow fever vaccine. Both conserved end residues are part of each CDR3. A D gene is named only where the DNA matches it firmly. Clone size is given for some rows only: seen once, a few or many times, or a class if the clone is expanded.

j_call d_call v_call clone_size cdr3_nt cdr3_aa
TRBJ2-1 - TRBV11-1 once TGTGCCAGCAGCTTTGACTGGCTGGGCAATGAGCAGTTCTTC CASSFDWLGNEQFF
TRBJ2-3 - TRBV7-8 - TGTGCCAGCAGCTTAGCAGTCTACACAGATACGCAGTATTTT CASSLAVYTDTQYF
TRBJ1-1 - TRBV4-1 - TGCGCCAGCAGCCAACAGCGTCGGGGTACTGAAGCTTTCTTT CASSQQRRGTEAFF
TRBJ2-7 TRBD2 TRBV29-1 - TGCAGCGTTCCCGGACTAGGAAATAGCGAGCAGTACTTC CSVPGLGNSEQYF
TRBJ2-2 - TRBV28 - TGTGCCAGCAGTTCGACAGCGAACACCGGGGAGCTGTTTTTT CASSSTANTGELFF
TRBJ2-1 - TRBV29-1 few TGCAGCGCCTACGAGACCCCCAATGAGCAGTTCTTC CSAYETPNEQFF
TRBJ2-1 - TRBV20-1 - TGCAGTGGCGACTCTAGAGGTAATGAGCAGTTCTTC CSGDSRGNEQFF
TRBJ2-4 TRBD2 TRBV5-1 - TGCGCCAGCAGCTTGGAGGGCGGGAGTGTGGTCATTCAGTACTTC CASSLEGGSVVIQYF
TRBJ2-5 TRBD2 TRBV11-1 - TGTGCCAGCAGCTTAGGTAGCGGGAGGGCCACTACGGAGACCCAGTACTTC CASSLGSGRATTETQYF
TRBJ1-3 - TRBV12-3/TRBV12-4 - TGTGCCAGCAGTCGCTCCCACCCTCCGGGACTTAGCTCTGGAAACACCATATATTTT CASSRSHPPGLSSGNTIYF
TRBJ1-2 - TRBV5-1 - TGCGCCAGCAGCTTGGAAGGGAGTAACTATGGCTACACCTTC CASSLEGSNYGYTF